The clone carrying this T cell receptor (beta chain) was observed a few times. The sample originates from a study of T cell clones after liver transplantation. Study context: Liver transplant recipients had immunosuppression withdrawal attempted within 2 years.

Only in-frame clones appear in the TCRdb table, and some are missing; sequencing was by immunoSEQ multiplex PCR. The profile covers fewer than 50,000 clones, with approximately 86% appearing a single time and roughly 2.7% taken by the ten largest. V lost 1 base to trimming and J lost 11 bases, with 12 bases between them. CDR1 LGHNA and CDR2 YSLEER come from the germline V gene. The CDR3 spans 13 residues. This sequence joins TRBV4-3 and TRBJ1-5; D ambiguous. The receptor was derived from a human patient who received a liver transplant. Some T cells here may be from the graft donor. The starting material was CD4+ T cells from blood, obtained 24 months after liver transplant. The CDR3 nucleotides read TGCGCCAGCAGCCAAGGTTCGGAGGGAGCCCAGCATTTT. Translated, it gives CASSQGSEGAQHF.